Listed below are T cell receptor beta chains from one sample, sequenced in a study of blood T cell repertoires in COVID-19. Measured with immunoSEQ multiplex PCR; TCRdb has only the in-frame clones, and not every one. This repertoire shows around 180,000 clones, around four fifths found once; its top ten account for about 4.9%. The sequencing sample was made of peripheral blood. These receptors originate from a woman younger than 45 with acute or convalescent COVID-19. Both conserved end residues are part of each CDR3. A D gene is named only where the DNA matches it firmly. Only part of the rows carry a size: once, few, many, or a class if the clone is expanded.

d_gene: TRBD1
abundance: .
v_gene: TRBV28
j_gene: TRBJ1-1
len: 14
CDR3nt: TGTGCCAGCAGCCCGGACAGGCCGAACACTGAAGCTTTCTTT
CDR3aa: CASSPDRPNTEAFF

d_gene: TRBD1
abundance: many
v_gene: TRBV5-1
j_gene: TRBJ1-2
len: 13
CDR3nt: TGCGCCAGCAGCTTAACAGGGGTTCATGGCTACACCTTC
CDR3aa: CASSLTGVHGYTF

d_gene: TRBD2
abundance: .
v_gene: TRBV7-9
j_gene: TRBJ2-7
len: 18
CDR3nt: TGTGCCAGCAGCCCGATGAAAGCGGGATCCTTCCGGAACGGGGAGCAGTACTTC
CDR3aa: CASSPMKAGSFRNGEQYF

d_gene: .
abundance: many
v_gene: TRBV4-1
j_gene: TRBJ1-1
len: 15
CDR3nt: TGCGCCAGCAGCCAAACGGGACTGGGGAACACTGAAGCTTTCTTT
CDR3aa: CASSQTGLGNTEAFF

d_gene: .
abundance: .
v_gene: TRBV4-3
j_gene: TRBJ1-4
len: 16
CDR3nt: TGCGCCAGCAGCCCCGGACGTGGGAGGGTTAATGAAAAACTGTTTTTT
CDR3aa: CASSPGRGRVNEKLFF

d_gene: .
abundance: .
v_gene: TRBV30
j_gene: TRBJ2-5
len: 13
CDR3nt: TGTGCCTGGAGCGCGGACTCCTCGGAGACCCAGTACTTC
CDR3aa: CAWSADSSETQYF

d_gene: .
abundance: .
v_gene: TRBV7-2
j_gene: TRBJ2-2
len: 13
CDR3nt: TGTGCCAGCAGAGCCAGCGACACCGGGGAGCTGTTTTTT
CDR3aa: CASRASDTGELFF

d_gene: TRBD1
abundance: .
v_gene: TRBV27
j_gene: TRBJ1-5
len: 15
CDR3nt: TGTGCCAGCAGTTTAGGAGGACAGGGCAATCAGCCCCAGCATTTT
CDR3aa: CASSLGGQGNQPQHF

d_gene: .
abundance: .
v_gene: TRBV19
j_gene: TRBJ2-5
len: 12
CDR3nt: TGTGCCAGACAGAGGGAAAGGGAGACCCAGTACTTC
CDR3aa: CARQRERETQYF

d_gene: TRBD2
abundance: .
v_gene: TRBV27
j_gene: TRBJ2-2
len: 16
CDR3nt: TGTGCCAGCAGTCTGTCGACTAGCGGGAAAGCCGGGGAGCTGTTTTTT
CDR3aa: CASSLSTSGKAGELFF

d_gene: TRBD1
abundance: .
v_gene: TRBV11-2
j_gene: TRBJ2-7
len: 16
CDR3nt: TGTGCCAGCAGCTTAGATTCCGGGACAGGGACCTACGAGCAGTACTTC
CDR3aa: CASSLDSGTGTYEQYF